The 13 T cell receptor beta chains listed next were all sequenced from one sample in a study of blood T cells in healthy people across ages. Through a sample-barcoded 5' primer and a J-beta primer mix, a second PCR was run for roughly 6 to 11 cycles. Each CDR3 protein gets one entry after TCRdb re-called the 5' RACE reads with MiXCR. This table holds around 500,000 distinct CDR3 sequences, around half found once. The material sequenced was blood. The receptors were gathered from an elderly man in good health.

A few counts support this clonotype. V is TRBV7-2 and J is TRBJ2-1, with a tentative D call TRBD2 (5 bases). This CDR3 contains 13 residues. Trimming took off 4 bases at V and 6 bases at J, with 10 bases between the two ends. Germline V lookup: CDR1 SGHTA, CDR2 FQGNSA. The CDR3 DNA reads TGTGCCAGCAGCTCTGGACTGCGCAATGAGCAGTTCTTC. Protein: CASSSGLRNEQFF.

The chain carries TRBV28 and TRBJ1-6; D perhaps matches TRBD1 (6 bases). Trimming pared 6 bases from V and 5 bases from J, leaving 8 bases between. CDR3 length equals 13 residues. The germline V gene encodes CDR1 MDHEN and CDR2 SYDVKM. CDR3 in amino acids: CASRDSHNSPLHF. The CDR3, as DNA: TGTGCCAGCAGGGACAGCCATAATTCACCCCTCCACTTT.

Only a few counts were recorded for this clonotype. The V gene is TRBV19, the J gene TRBJ1-5, with TRBD1 identical over 7 bases. After removal of 4 bases from V and 0 bases from J, the junction contained 3 bases not matched to a gene. Germline V gene data show CDR1 as LNHDA and CDR2 as SQIVND (reference sequence). The CDR3 length is 15 residues. The CDR3, as DNA: TGTGCCAGTAGTACAGGGGGAGATAGCAATCAGCCCCAGCATTTT. Translation: CASSTGGDSNQPQHF.

The V gene is TRBV6-1, the J gene TRBJ2-4; D may be TRBD1 (6 bases). The CDR3 is made up of 16 amino acids. CDR1 is MNHNS, CDR2 SASEGT, per germline. With 5 bases removed from V and 5 bases from J, the gap between germline ends came to 19 bases. The CDR3: CASSILFGEGENIQYF. The CDR3 DNA is TGTGCCAGCAGTATTTTATTCGGAGAGGGGGAAAACATTCAGTACTTC.

This clonotype was observed a few times. The genes are TRBV5-5 and TRBJ2-2; 10 bases agree with TRBD2. CDR3 length: 16 amino acids. The germline gives CDR1 SGHKS, CDR2 YYEKEE (reference sequence). V shed 0 bases and J 4 bases; nucleotides not matched to a gene: 3. The CDR3 spells CASSLDLAGATGELFF. CDR3 nucleotides: TGTGCCAGCAGCTTGGATCTAGCGGGGGCCACCGGGGAGCTGTTTTTT.

There are many counts of this clonotype. The CDR3 bases are TGTGCCAGCAGTTATCTCTCTGGACGGGGGGATGAGCAGTTCTTC. Translating gives CASSYLSGRGDEQFF. V is TRBV6-6 and J is TRBJ2-1; 7 bases fit TRBD2. The V gene end was trimmed by 3 bases and the J gene end by 8 bases; junction bases not matched to a gene: 10. The germline V gene encodes CDR1 MNHNY and CDR2 SVGAGI (reference sequence). The CDR3 has 15 amino acids.

The chain carries TRBV5-1 and TRBJ2-1; 7 bases line up with TRBD1. V gave up 7 bases and J gave up 4 bases; unmatched junction bases: 5. The CDR3 loop spans 13 amino acids. From germline, CDR1 is SGHRS and CDR2 YFSETQ. The CDR3, as DNA: TGCGCCAGCTGGGACAGCAGATACAATGAGCAGTTCTTC. Protein product: CASWDSRYNEQFF.

The chain has TRBV11-1 and TRBJ2-5, with a possible D match to TRBD2 (6 bases). The CDR3 sequence is 14 residues long. Trimming took off 5 bases at V and 3 bases at J, with 13 bases between the two ends. Per the germline V gene, CDR1 is SGHAT and CDR2 is FQDESV (reference sequence). The CDR3 DNA sequence: TGTGCCAGCAGCCCTCGGGACTTCGAAGAGACCCAGTACTTC. Translated: CASSPRDFEETQYF.

This clonotype was seen many times. J is TRBJ1-2 and V is TRBV6-6, with D tentatively TRBD1 (6 bases). Germline V CDR1 and CDR2: MNHNY, SVGAGI (reference sequence). V was shortened by 3 bases and J by 4 bases, with 12 bases between the two germline ends. This CDR3 is 14 amino acids long. The CDR3: CASSYGGSGYGYTF. The DNA of the CDR3 is TGTGCCAGCAGTTATGGGGGCTCAGGCTATGGCTACACCTTC.

The CDR3 coding sequence is TGTGCCAGCAGAGTGACAGGGGGCGTCACTGAAGCTTTCTTT. Encoded protein: CASRVTGGVTEAFF. This sequence joins TRBV11-1 and TRBJ1-1; 10 bases fit TRBD1. CDR3 size: 14 residues. Trimming cost V 6 bases and J 4 bases; bases outside gene matches: 5. Germline V gene lookup returns CDR1 SGHAT and CDR2 FQDESV (reference sequence).

This clonotype was seen once. A junction end diverges from the germline sequence, so it may reflect a read error. J is TRBJ1-6 and V is TRBV18, with D possibly TRBD1 on 5 matching bases. Germline V gene lookup returns CDR1 KGHSH and CDR2 LQKENI. CDR3 length equals 15 residues. The CDR3 region is CTSSPPGLYNSPLHF. The CDR3 nucleotides are TGTACCAGCTCACCACCGGGACTGTATAATTCACCCCTCCACTTT.

Notes on this clonotype: Mismatch with germline at one junction end may stem from a read error. The chain links TRBV7-9 to TRBJ2-5, with 8 bases aligning to TRBD1. This CDR3 contains 16 residues. From germline, CDR1 is SEHNR and CDR2 FQNEAQ (reference sequence). The CDR3 spells CAGSDGQGGSQETQYF. The CDR3 nucleotides read TGTGCCGGCAGCGATGGACAGGGTGGGTCACAAGAGACCCAGTACTTC.

Remarks on this clonotype: A clone one base away is much larger, so this may be a read error. The chain uses TRBV7-2 and TRBJ2-1; 12 nucleotides agree with TRBD2. Looked up from germline, CDR1 is SGHTA and CDR2 is FQGNSA. The CDR3 totals 21 residues. Germline trimming cut 2 bases from V and 0 bases from J; bases unmatched to any gene: 14. CDR3 sequence (DNA): TGTGCCAGCAGCTTACGCCCTCTAGCGGGGGGGCGACCATTCTCCTACAATGAGCAGTTCTTC. Translation gives CASSLRPLAGGRPFSYNEQFF.